Listed here are 28 T cell receptor beta chains from one sample, sequenced in a study of cytomegalovirus exposure and HLA in healthy donors. PCR was performed using 60 Vbeta and 13 Jbeta primers. Profiled with immunoSEQ multiplex PCR; TCRdb holds only in-frame clones, not every one. The sample has 130,000 or so clones; about 73% are singletons. Sequencing input: PBMCs. These receptors came from a woman aged 40 to 50 in good health and CMV-seropositive.

V is TRBV7-6 and J is TRBJ2-1; 12 bases line up with TRBD2. Per the germline V gene, CDR1 is SGHVS and CDR2 is FNYEAQ. The CDR3 has 15 residues. The trim removed 5 bases at V and 5 bases at J, leaving 4 bases unmatched. The CDR3 region has the DNA TGTGCCAGCAGCCCGTGGACTAGCGGGAACAATGAGCAGTTCTTC. Translating it yields CASSPWTSGNNEQFF.

This clone has only one observation. This chain connects TRBV27 to TRBJ2-7, with 8 positions matching TRBD1. The CDR3 spans 14 residues. From germline, CDR1 is MNHEY and CDR2 SMNVEV (reference sequence). With 6 bases clipped from V and 2 bases from J, the junction kept 6 bases outside the gene matches. The CDR3 bases are TGTGCCAGCAGCGGGACAGGAGGGCCCTACGAGCAGTACTTC. It encodes CASSGTGGPYEQYF.

This clone was seen only a few times. This chain joins TRBV4-3 and TRBJ1-1, with D perhaps TRBD1 (5 bases). Trimming stripped 0 bases from V and 5 bases from J, with 16 bases between. The CDR3 extends over 16 amino acids. Germline CDR1 LGHNA, CDR2 YSLEER. The CDR3 is CASSQDLETERTEAFF. The CDR3 nucleotides read TGCGCCAGCAGCCAAGATCTGGAGACAGAGAGAACTGAAGCTTTCTTT.

This chain links TRBV19 with TRBJ2-2; tentative D call: TRBD2 (6 bases). The germline gives CDR1 LNHDA, CDR2 SQIVND (reference sequence). The CDR3 contains 15 residues. V was clipped by 7 bases and J by 4 bases, with 16 bases between them. The CDR3, as DNA: TGTGCCAGTACCTCCCCGGCGGGACGCACCGGGGAGCTGTTTTTT. Translation: CASTSPAGRTGELFF.

V is TRBV7-2 and J is TRBJ2-7, with 8 bases aligning to TRBD2. The J segment lost 0 bases and the V segment lost 3 bases, leaving 7 bases of the junction unmatched. CDR1 SGHTA and CDR2 FQGNSA come from the germline V gene. The CDR3 contains 16 residues. The CDR3 DNA is TGTGCCAGCAGCTTTAGCGGGGCCGTAAGCTCCTACGAGCAGTACTTC. Translated, it gives CASSFSGAVSSYEQYF.

This clone has a handful of counts. The V call is TRBV19, the J call TRBJ1-1; 7 bases are shared with TRBD1. CDR1 and CDR2 from the germline V gene are LNHDA and SQIVND (reference sequence). This CDR3 is built from 14 residues. With V trimmed by 6 bases and J by 0 bases, 4 bases remained unmatched. Here the CDR3 reads CASRDGQVNTEAFF. The CDR3 DNA is TGTGCCAGTAGGGACGGACAGGTGAACACTGAAGCTTTCTTT.

Comment on this clone: One end of the junction fails to match germline, which may point to a read error. The chain has TRBV4-1 and TRBJ1-5, with D unclear. The CDR3 loop spans 16 amino acids. Germline loops: CDR1 MGHRA, CDR2 YSYEKL. The CDR3 protein is CASSQDPGSGNQPQHF. CDR3 DNA: TGTGCCAGCAGCCAAGACCCGGGATCGGGCAATCAGCCCCAGCATTTT.

This clone has more than one count but fewer than ten. V usage is TRBV4-1 and J usage is TRBJ1-1; 7 positions agree with TRBD1. This CDR3 contains 17 residues. Germline CDR1 is MGHRA and CDR2 is YSYEKL. J was trimmed by 1 base and V by 1 base; bases with no gene match: 9. CDR3 region: CASSQGLDRNKNTEAFF. CDR3 nucleotides: TGCGCCAGCAGCCAAGGGCTGGACAGGAATAAGAACACTGAAGCTTTCTTT.

This clone came up once. The chain joins TRBV28 to TRBJ1-1, with a tentative D call TRBD1 (5 bases). The CDR3 runs to 13 residues. V lost 3 bases and J 10 bases, leaving 15 bases between the germline ends. Germline V gene sequence: CDR1 MDHEN, CDR2 SYDVKM. CDR3 coding DNA: TGTGCCAGCAGTTTGTCTCCGCAAAGGGGAGCTTTCTTT. Translated: CASSLSPQRGAFF.

The chain combines TRBV19 with TRBJ2-7, with 12 bases lining up with TRBD1. The V gene end was trimmed by 0 bases and the J gene end by 5 bases; junction bases not matched to a gene: 2. The CDR3 contains 15 residues. Germline V gives CDR1 LNHDA, CDR2 SQIVND (reference sequence). As DNA, the CDR3 is TGTGCCAGTAGTATAGAGGGACAGGGGGCTAACGAGCAGTACTTC. This codes for CASSIEGQGANEQYF.

V gene TRBV7-9 combines with J gene TRBJ2-1; 9 positions match TRBD2. The CDR3 contains 14 residues. Looked up from germline, CDR1 is SEHNR and CDR2 is FQNEAQ (reference sequence). Trimming cost V 5 bases and J 11 bases; bases outside gene matches: 10. The CDR3 reads CASSPRSSGEKQFF. The DNA of the CDR3 is TGTGCCAGCAGCCCCCGTTCTAGCGGGGAGAAGCAGTTCTTC. The variable domain in full, with the rest retrieved from reference TRBV7-9 and TRBJ2-1, is DTGVSQNPRHKITKRGQNVTFRCDPISEHNRLYWYRQTLGQGPEFLTYFQNEAQLEKSRLLSDRFSAERPKGSFSTLEIQRTEQGDSAMYLCASSPRSSGEKQFFGPGTRLTVL.

In this sample, this clone turned up a few times. The chain has TRBV5-6 and TRBJ2-5; 11 nucleotides match TRBD2. Germline trimming cut 4 bases from V and 9 bases from J; bases unmatched to any gene: 11. This CDR3 comprises 15 residues. Germline V gene sequence: CDR1 SGHDT, CDR2 YYEEEE. For the CDR3, the DNA is TGTGCCAGCAGCGAAACTAGCGGGGGTCAGTCGGCCCAGTACTTC. Translated, it gives CASSETSGGQSAQYF.

The CDR3 protein is CASSPGLAFNEQYF. The CDR3 DNA follows: TGTGCCAGCAGCCCCGGACTAGCGTTCAACGAGCAGTACTTC. The V gene is TRBV7-3, the J gene TRBJ2-7; TRBD2 aligns across 9 bases. The CDR3 sequence is 14 residues long. After removal of 5 bases from V and 5 bases from J, the junction contained 7 bases not matched to a gene. From germline, CDR1 is SGHTA and CDR2 FQGTGA.

This chain joins TRBV18 and TRBJ1-4, with a tentative D call TRBD1 (5 bases). This CDR3 spans 13 amino acids. Trimming took off 5 bases at V and 5 bases at J, with 9 bases between the two ends. CDR1 is KGHSH, CDR2 LQKENI, per germline. DNA of the CDR3: TGTGCCAGCTCATCGGGACTGAATGAAAAACTGTTTTTT. It specifies CASSSGLNEKLFF. Combining the CDR3 with reference TRBV18 and TRBJ1-4 gives the whole variable domain NAGVMQNPRHLVRRRGQEARLRCSPMKGHSHVYWYRQLPEEGLKFMVYLQKENIIDESGMPKERFSAEFPKEGPSILRIQQVVRGDSAAYFCASSSGLNEKLFFGSGTQLSVL.

In its sample, this clone was seen once. The V gene is TRBV4-2, the J gene TRBJ1-1; D may be TRBD1 (6 bases). The CDR3 has 15 residues. The ends were cut back, 0 bases at V and 3 bases at J, with 11 bases in the middle. Germline lookup yields CDR1 LGHNA and CDR2 YNFKEQ. This CDR3 is CASSQDTHRDTEAFF. The CDR3 DNA sequence: TGTGCCAGCAGCCAAGACACCCACAGGGACACTGAAGCTTTCTTT.

A note on this clone: A junction boundary mismatches the germline segment, possibly from a read error. The chain joins TRBV5-1 to TRBJ2-7; the D gene is possibly TRBD1 (6 bases). Germline-derived CDR1 and CDR2 are SGHRS and YFSETQ. CDR3 length equals 13 residues. The CDR3 nucleotides are TGCGCCAGCAGCAACCTCATAGGGGGTCCCGTTTCATTC. Amino acid sequence: CASSNLIGGPVSF. Drawing the rest from reference TRBV5-1 and TRBJ2-7, the complete variable domain is KAGVTQTPRYLIKTRGQQVTLSCSPISGHRSVSWYQQTPGQGLQFLFEYFSETQRNKGNFPGRFSGRQFSNSRSEMNVSTLELGDSALYLCASSNLIGGPVSFGPGTRLTVT.

CDR3 DNA: TGCGCCAGCAGCTTGGGTCTAGCGGGAGGGTCCTACGAGCAGTACTTC. It codes for CASSLGLAGGSYEQYF. The V and J genes are TRBV5-1 and TRBJ2-7, with 12 bases matching TRBD2. Germline V CDR1 and CDR2: SGHRS, YFSETQ. This CDR3 contains 16 residues. Trimming cost V 0 bases and J 1 base; bases outside gene matches: 2.

This clone has just one count. The J gene is TRBJ2-5, the V gene TRBV7-8; 8 bases line up with TRBD2. The J call is in doubt because the DNA end fits TRBJ2-7 better. The CDR3 contains 16 residues. Germline-derived CDR1 and CDR2 are SGHVS and FQNEAQ. The chain's CDR3 is CASSLDSGAVTYEQYF. CDR3 DNA sequence: TGTGCCAGCAGCTTAGATAGCGGGGCCGTTACCTACGAGCAGTACTTC.

J is TRBJ2-7 and V is TRBV30; 12 nucleotides match TRBD1. The CDR3 consists of 16 residues. Losses at the gene ends were 3 bases for V and 0 bases for J; bases not matched to a gene: 6. Germline assignment: CDR1 GTSNPN and CDR2 SVGIG (reference sequence). The CDR3 DNA reads as TGTGCCTGGAGGGGACAGGGGGCGAGGACCTCCTACGAGCAGTACTTC. Protein product: CAWRGQGARTSYEQYF.

The gene calls are TRBV28 and TRBJ2-7; 8 bases are shared with TRBD2. This CDR3 has 16 residues. Unmatched junction bases numbered 16, after V lost 6 bases and J lost 6 bases. Germline CDR1 MDHEN, CDR2 SYDVKM. The CDR3: CASSPGGGGGLFEQYF. The CDR3 nucleotides read TGTGCCAGCAGCCCGGGGGGTGGCGGGGGGCTTTTCGAGCAGTACTTC.

The chain has TRBV5-4 and TRBJ2-1; TRBD1 agrees at 7 bases. In germline, CDR1 is SGHNT, CDR2 YYREEE (reference sequence). V gave up 0 bases and J gave up 7 bases; unmatched junction bases: 7. The CDR3 spans 15 residues. CDR3 nucleotides: TGTGCCAGCAGCTTGGCCACAGGGGAATGGAATGAGCAGTTCTTC. Translated: CASSLATGEWNEQFF.

The DNA for the CDR3 is TGTGCCAGCAGCCTCTATGGTTCACCCCTCCACTTT. Its translation is CASSLYGSPLHF. The rearrangement uses TRBV9 and TRBJ1-6, with D unresolved. The CDR3 covers 12 residues. V dropped 4 bases and J dropped 9 bases, with 8 bases sitting between them. The germline V gene has CDR1 SGDLS and CDR2 YYNGEE.

The chain joins TRBV7-9 to TRBJ1-6; TRBD1 might be the D (5 bases). This CDR3 contains 16 residues. From germline, CDR1 is SEHNR and CDR2 FQNEAQ (reference sequence). V was cut by 5 bases and J by 4 bases, with 15 bases left in between. The CDR3 DNA follows: TGTGCCAGCAGCCCTCTGACGGGGGGATATAATTCACCCCTCCACTTT. This gives the protein CASSPLTGGYNSPLHF. Together with reference TRBV7-9 and TRBJ1-6, the CDR3 gives the full variable domain: DTGVSQNPRHKITKRGQNVTFRCDPISEHNRLYWYRQTLGQGPEFLTYFQNEAQLEKSRLLSDRFSAERPKGSFSTLEIQRTEQGDSAMYLCASSPLTGGYNSPLHFGNGTRLTVT.

This clone showed up many times. The chain is built from TRBV28 and TRBJ1-5; D remains ambiguous. Germline CDR1 MDHEN, CDR2 SYDVKM. V lost 2 bases, J lost 7 bases, and 15 bases lay in between. The CDR3 has 15 residues. This CDR3 reads CASSLGENWSQPQHF. Written as DNA, the CDR3 is TGTGCCAGCAGTTTAGGAGAAAACTGGAGCCAGCCCCAGCATTTT.

This clone has a handful of counts. This CDR3 is also generated by other DNA sequences in the sample. The gene calls are TRBV19 and TRBJ1-5; possible D gene TRBD1, 5 bases. Germline CDR1 reads LNHDA; CDR2 reads SQIVND (reference sequence). CDR3 size: 14 residues. Deletions cut 5 bases from V and 3 bases from J, with 11 bases between. CDR3 nucleotides: TGTGCCAGTAGTCGTACAGGAAACAATCAGCCCCAGCATTTT. This translates into CASSRTGNNQPQHF. Filled out from reference TRBV19 and TRBJ1-5, the complete variable domain reads DGGITQSPKYLFRKEGQNVTLSCEQNLNHDAMYWYRQDPGQGLRLIYYSQIVNDFQKGDIAEGYSVSREKKESFPLTVTSAQKNPTAFYLCASSRTGNNQPQHFGDGTRLSIL.

The gene calls are TRBV5-1 and TRBJ2-5; 7 nucleotides agree with TRBD2. Germline V gene sequence: CDR1 SGHRS, CDR2 YFSETQ. V trimming: 1 base; J trimming: 5 bases; junction bases outside the gene matches: 2. This CDR3 is 13 amino acids long. The CDR3 spells CASSLSGTETQYF. The CDR3, as DNA: TGCGCCAGCAGCTTGAGCGGGACGGAGACCCAGTACTTC.

V gene TRBV28 combines with J gene TRBJ1-3; weak D call: TRBD1 (5 bases). Germline lookup yields CDR1 MDHEN and CDR2 SYDVKM. This CDR3 spans 14 amino acids. Trimming removed 5 bases at V and 1 base at J, with 9 bases between. Written as DNA, the CDR3 is TGTGCCAGCAGTCCCGGGGGGTCTGGAAACACCATATATTTT. This translates into CASSPGGSGNTIYF.

This clone has just a few counts. The CDR3 DNA is TGTGCCAGCAGCTTGGACAGGGGCCACGAGCAGTACTTC. This sequence encodes CASSLDRGHEQYF. The genes are TRBV5-6 and TRBJ2-7; 7 positions match TRBD1. V lost 0 bases to trimming and J lost 5 bases; unmatched junction nucleotides: 2. Germline CDR1 is SGHDT and CDR2 is YYEEEE. The CDR3 is made up of 13 amino acids.